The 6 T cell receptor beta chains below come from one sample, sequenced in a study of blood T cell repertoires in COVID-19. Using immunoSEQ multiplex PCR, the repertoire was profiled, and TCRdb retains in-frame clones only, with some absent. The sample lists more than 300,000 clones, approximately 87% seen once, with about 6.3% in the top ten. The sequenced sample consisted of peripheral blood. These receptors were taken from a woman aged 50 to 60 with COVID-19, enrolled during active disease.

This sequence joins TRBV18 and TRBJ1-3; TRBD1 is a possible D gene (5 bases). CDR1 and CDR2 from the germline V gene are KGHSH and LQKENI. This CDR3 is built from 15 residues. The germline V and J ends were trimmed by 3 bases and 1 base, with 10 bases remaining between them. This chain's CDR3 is CASSPVPGSGNTIYF. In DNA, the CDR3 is TGTGCCAGCTCACCGGTCCCAGGGTCTGGAAACACCATATATTTT.

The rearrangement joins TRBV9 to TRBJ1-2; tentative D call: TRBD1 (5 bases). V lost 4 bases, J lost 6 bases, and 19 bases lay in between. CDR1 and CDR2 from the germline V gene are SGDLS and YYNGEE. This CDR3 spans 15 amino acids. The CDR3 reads CASSPQTVMVHGYTF. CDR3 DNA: TGTGCCAGCAGCCCCCAGACAGTTATGGTACATGGCTACACCTTC.

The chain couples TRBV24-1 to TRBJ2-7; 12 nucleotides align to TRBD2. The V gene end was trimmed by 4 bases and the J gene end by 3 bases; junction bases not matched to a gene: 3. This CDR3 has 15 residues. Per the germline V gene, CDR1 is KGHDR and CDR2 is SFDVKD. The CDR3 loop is CATSDGLAGFYEQYF. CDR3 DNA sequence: TGTGCCACCAGTGACGGACTAGCGGGGTTCTACGAGCAGTACTTC.

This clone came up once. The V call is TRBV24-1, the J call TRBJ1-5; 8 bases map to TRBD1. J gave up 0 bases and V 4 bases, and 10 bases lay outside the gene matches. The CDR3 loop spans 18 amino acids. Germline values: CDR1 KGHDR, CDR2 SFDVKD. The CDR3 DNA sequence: TGTGCCACCAGTGACTCGGCCGGGACAGGAACTAGCAATCAGCCCCAGCATTTT. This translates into CATSDSAGTGTSNQPQHF.

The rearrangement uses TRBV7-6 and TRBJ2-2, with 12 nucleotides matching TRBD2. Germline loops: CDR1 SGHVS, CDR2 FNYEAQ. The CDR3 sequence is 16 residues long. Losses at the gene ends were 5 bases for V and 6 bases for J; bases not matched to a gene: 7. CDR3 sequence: CASSTRTSGIPGELFF. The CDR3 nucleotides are TGTGCCAGCAGCACGAGGACTAGCGGGATTCCCGGGGAGCTGTTTTTT.

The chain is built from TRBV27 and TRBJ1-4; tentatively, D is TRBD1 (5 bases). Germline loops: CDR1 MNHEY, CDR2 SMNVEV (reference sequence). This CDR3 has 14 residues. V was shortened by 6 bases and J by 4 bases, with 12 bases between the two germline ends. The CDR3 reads CASRKDSYNEKLFF. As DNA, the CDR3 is TGTGCCAGCAGGAAAGACAGCTATAATGAAAAACTGTTTTTT.